These 13 T cell receptor beta chains were all obtained from the same sample, sequenced in a study of technical replicates of blood from several donors. Libraries were prepared by immunoSEQ multiplex PCR; TCRdb keeps only in-frame clonotypes and omits some of them. The data hold under 85,000 clones, with roughly 97% observed a single time. The sequenced sample was T cells isolated from PBMCs. All receptors derive from a human donor in good health.

CDR3 amino acids: CASSQVVAAISLNEQFF. CDR3 DNA: TGCGCCAGCAGCCAAGTGGTAGCGGCTATTTCACTCAATGAGCAGTTCTTC. This chain joins TRBV4-1 and TRBJ2-1; tentative D call: TRBD2 (6 bases). Germline CDR1 is MGHRA and CDR2 is YSYEKL. CDR3 length: 17 residues. V shed 1 base and J shed 6 bases, with 19 bases lying between them.

This chain joins TRBV28 and TRBJ2-1, with 10 bases aligning to TRBD2. The CDR3 is 16 amino acids. With 6 bases clipped from V and 3 bases from J, the junction kept 8 bases outside the gene matches. The germline V gene encodes CDR1 MDHEN and CDR2 SYDVKM. CDR3 nucleotide sequence: TGTGCCAGCAGACCCACCGGGACTAGCGACTACAATGAGCAGTTCTTC. Its protein is CASRPTGTSDYNEQFF.

The CDR3 bases are TGTGCCAGCAGTGGGATGGCAGGACTAGCGGGGGGGCGGTCCTACAATGAGCAGTTCTTC. Amino acids: CASSGMAGLAGGRSYNEQFF. This chain joins TRBV6-1 and TRBJ2-1; 15 bases are a match to TRBD2. V gave up 4 bases and J gave up 1 base; unmatched junction bases: 11. Germline lookup yields CDR1 MNHNS and CDR2 SASEGT. The CDR3 spans 20 residues.

The chain couples TRBV11-2 to TRBJ2-7; D possibly corresponds to TRBD1 (6 bases). V shed 0 bases and J shed 0 bases, with 6 bases lying between them. Germline-derived CDR1 and CDR2 are SGHAT and FQNNGV. CDR3 length equals 14 residues. CDR3 region: CASSLEQGSYEQYF. The DNA of the CDR3 is TGTGCCAGCAGCTTAGAACAGGGCTCCTACGAGCAGTACTTC.

V gene TRBV5-1 combines with J gene TRBJ2-7, with TRBD1 matching 7 bases. The germline V gene has CDR1 SGHRS and CDR2 YFSETQ. V dropped 4 bases and J dropped 3; count of bases not matched to a gene: 7. This CDR3 has 14 residues. CDR3 nucleotides: TGCGCCAGCAGCGGAAACTGGGACAGCTACGAGCAGTACTTC. This codes for CASSGNWDSYEQYF.

The chain combines TRBV7-3 with TRBJ1-1; possibly TRBD1 for D (5 bases). V was shortened by 5 bases and J by 3 bases, with 10 bases between the two germline ends. The CDR3 contains 13 residues. CDR1 is SGHTA, CDR2 FQGTGA, per germline. The CDR3, as DNA: TGTGCCAGCAGCCCAGGAGGGGACACTGAAGCTTTCTTT. It encodes CASSPGGDTEAFF.

This chain joins TRBV28 and TRBJ2-5; 7 nucleotides line up with TRBD1. J lost 3 bases, V lost 6 bases, and 16 bases had no gene match. The CDR3 runs to 17 residues. Germline V gene lookup returns CDR1 MDHEN and CDR2 SYDVKM. As DNA, the CDR3 is TGTGCCAGCAGAAAAATGACAGGGCTGATTTGGGAAGAGACCCAGTACTTC. This gives the protein CASRKMTGLIWEETQYF. Looking up the rest from reference TRBV28 and TRBJ2-5 gives the full variable domain: DVKVTQSSRYLVKRTGEKVFLECVQDMDHENMFWYRQDPGLGLRLIYFSYDVKMKEKGDIPEGYSVSREKKERFSLILESASTNQTSMYLCASRKMTGLIWEETQYFGPGTRLLVL.

This clone was picked up one time. The chain joins TRBV28 to TRBJ1-2; 7 positions match TRBD1. The germline CDR1 and CDR2 sequences are MDHEN and SYDVKM. The J segment lost 5 bases and the V segment lost 10 bases, leaving 4 bases of the junction unmatched. The CDR3 covers 11 residues. CDR3 sequence reads: CATGQAYGYTF. The CDR3 DNA is TGTGCCACCGGACAGGCTTATGGCTACACCTTC.

The chain is built from TRBV18 and TRBJ2-1, with 10 bases fitting TRBD1. The CDR3 totals 15 residues. V shed 2 bases, J shed 7 bases, and the junction held 5 bases outside the gene matches. Germline CDR1 reads KGHSH; CDR2 reads LQKENI. CDR3 bases: TGTGCCAGCTCACCAGGGGACAGGGGTTTGAATGAGCAGTTCTTC. It is translated as CASSPGDRGLNEQFF.

The chain links TRBV27 to TRBJ1-5; TRBD1 matches at 9 bases. With V trimmed by 6 bases and J by 7 bases, 7 bases remained unmatched. Per germline, CDR1 MNHEY and CDR2 SMNVEV (reference sequence). The CDR3 totals 14 residues. The CDR3 loop is CASSPTGGGQPQHF. CDR3 bases: TGTGCCAGCAGCCCGACAGGGGGTGGGCAGCCCCAGCATTTT.

This clone was found once. V usage is TRBV27 and J usage is TRBJ1-6; possibly TRBD1 for D (5 bases). V lost 9 bases and J lost 3, with 9 bases in between. CDR1 MNHEY and CDR2 SMNVEV come from the germline V gene (reference sequence). The CDR3 totals 13 residues. CDR3 region: CASRQLYNSPLHF. The CDR3, as DNA: TGTGCCAGTCGACAGCTCTATAATTCACCCCTCCACTTT.

This sequence joins TRBV10-3 and TRBJ2-2; 8 nucleotides align to TRBD1. Germline V lookup: CDR1 ENHRY, CDR2 SYGVKD. The V gene end was trimmed by 7 bases and the J gene end by 8 bases; junction bases not matched to a gene: 3. The CDR3 covers 12 residues. The CDR3: CAITGGEGELFF. The CDR3 DNA is TGTGCCATCACAGGGGGCGAAGGGGAGCTGTTTTTT.

The chain links TRBV27 to TRBJ2-2; the D is unclear. V was pared by 2 bases and J by 4 bases, with 2 bases between. Germline V gene lookup returns CDR1 MNHEY and CDR2 SMNVEV (reference sequence). CDR3 length equals 12 residues. CDR3 bases: TGTGCCAGCAGTTTACTCACCGGGGAGCTGTTTTTT. This encodes CASSLLTGELFF.